This entry lists 2 T cell receptor beta chains sequenced from one sample in a study of blood T cell repertoires in COVID-19. Measured with immunoSEQ multiplex PCR; TCRdb has only the in-frame clones, and not every one. The sample carries 40,000 to 65,000 clones, just over 85% recorded once. Material: peripheral blood. The receptors were sampled from a man between 65 and 80 years old with active COVID-19.

The chain uses TRBV14 and TRBJ2-3; no definite D call. Germline V gives CDR1 SGHDN, CDR2 FVKESK. V dropped 2 bases and J dropped 6 bases, with 6 bases sitting between them. The CDR3 has 12 amino acids. The CDR3 DNA reads TGTGCCAGCAGCCAATCGGGTGATACGCAGTATTTT. It translates to CASSQSGDTQYF.

V usage is TRBV15 and J usage is TRBJ1-5; 7 nucleotides line up with TRBD1. The CDR3 runs 13 residues. Germline lookup yields CDR1 LNHNV and CDR2 YYDKDF (reference sequence). V trimming: 1 base; J trimming: 7 bases; junction bases outside the gene matches: 1. DNA for the CDR3: TGTGCCACCAGCAGAGTGACAGGGCAGCCCCAGCATTTT. As protein: CATSRVTGQPQHF.